This is a list of T cell receptor beta chains from one sample in a study of blood T cell repertoires in COVID-19. Sequencing was performed with immunoSEQ multiplex PCR; in TCRdb, only in-frame clones are kept and a portion is missing. The repertoire holds approximately 470,000 clones, roughly 90% seen once, with about 0.75% in the top ten. Sequences were obtained from PBMCs or T cells enriched from blood (not recorded which). These receptor sequences come from a woman in her late teens or twenties who had recovered from COVID-19. CDR3s include the opening cysteine and the closing phenylalanine or tryptophan. D genes are given only for firm matches. Some rows have no size entry. The others give once, few or many, or a class for an expanded clone.

clone size	D gene	V gene	J gene	CDR3 DNA	CDR3 protein
once	TRBD2	TRBV28	TRBJ2-2	TGTGCCAGCACGGGGGGGCCAGACACCGGGGAGCTGTTTTTT	CASTGGPDTGELFF
-	-	TRBV12-3/TRBV12-4	TRBJ1-1	TGTGCCAGCAGTTTGAGATTGGTCACTGAAGCTTTCTTT	CASSLRLVTEAFF
once	-	TRBV12-5	TRBJ1-5	TGTGCTAGTGGTTTGGTACCGGGTCAGCCCCAGCATTTT	CASGLVPGQPQHF
-	-	TRBV7-9	TRBJ1-1	TGTGCCAGCATCCAGGGCCCCCGACAAGCAGCTTTCTTT	CASIQGPRQAAFF
-	-	TRBV19	TRBJ1-6	TGTGCCAGTAGTATGGAGGCAGCCTATAATTCACCCCTCCACTTT	CASSMEAAYNSPLHF
-	-	TRBV3-1/TRBV3-2	TRBJ1-1	TGTGCCAGCAGCCCACAGGTTACCAACACTGAAGCTTTCTTT	CASSPQVTNTEAFF
few	-	TRBV7-2	TRBJ2-5	TGTGCCAGCAGCTTCCCCCCCGGGGAGACCCAGTACTTC	CASSFPPGETQYF
-	-	TRBV9	TRBJ1-1	TGTGCCAGCAGCGTAGCTAGTGCGGAAGAAGCTTTCTTT	CASSVASAEEAFF
-	-	TRBV28	TRBJ2-3	TGTGCCAGCAGGCTAACAGATACGCAGTATTTT	CASRLTDTQYF
-	TRBD1	TRBV27	TRBJ2-7	TGTGCCAGCAGTCGGACAGGGGACTTCTACGAGCAGTACTTC	CASSRTGDFYEQYF
-	-	TRBV5-1	TRBJ1-1	TGCGCCAGCAGCTTGGGACAGTCCACTGAAGCTTTCTTT	CASSLGQSTEAFF
-	TRBD1	TRBV19	TRBJ2-3	TGTGCCAGTAGTAGGACAGGTTGGGCAGATACGCAGTATTTT	CASSRTGWADTQYF